This TCR beta chain emerged from a study of Ad26.COV2.S vaccination and SARS-CoV-2 variants. Study results and limitations: Vaccinees and placebo recipients showed similar non-spike TCR breadth.

Notes on this clone: The antigen remains unidentified.

Some clones are missing from TCRdb's copy, which holds only in-frame ones; the method was immunoSEQ multiplex PCR. The table lists some 350,000 clones, about 91% of them singletons, with under 5% in the top ten. The germline gives CDR1 LNHNV, CDR2 YYDKDF (reference sequence). J lost 5 bases, V lost 3 bases, and 0 bases had no gene match. CDR3 length: 14 amino acids. The receptor was derived from a human donor who had recovered from COVID-19. V and J are TRBV15 and TRBJ1-5, with 11 bases lining up with TRBD1. The specimen was peripheral blood, collected after recovery from COVID-19. Here the CDR3 reads CATSRGQGDQPQHF. In DNA form, the CDR3 reads TGTGCCACCAGCAGGGGACAGGGGGATCAGCCCCAGCATTTT.